The 22 T cell receptor beta chains below come from one sample, sequenced in a study of T cell responses to AZD1222 COVID-19 vaccine. This table comes from immunoSEQ multiplex PCR, and its TCRdb copy is limited to in-frame clones, with some not included. The table has 100,000 or so clones, about 85% seen once. The sequences come from peripheral blood, collected on day 0 of AZD1222 vaccination. The receptors come from an adult in good health.

This clone has only one observation. The rearrangement joins TRBV27 to TRBJ1-2; D is perhaps TRBD1 (6 bases). The germline V gene has CDR1 MNHEY and CDR2 SMNVEV (reference sequence). V was pared by 6 bases and J by 4 bases, with 12 bases between. The CDR3 loop spans 13 amino acids. Here the CDR3 reads CASSLGGPYGYTF. CDR3 nucleotide sequence: TGTGCCAGCAGCCTGGGGGGGCCCTATGGCTACACCTTC.

J is TRBJ1-4 and V is TRBV29-1, with a weak D call TRBD1 (6 bases). This CDR3 is 12 amino acids long. Germline V lookup: CDR1 SQVTM, CDR2 ANQGSEA. Trimming took 4 bases from V and 7 from J, leaving 10 bases between them. In DNA form, the CDR3 reads TGCAGCGTTGGGCAGGGGAGTGAAAAACTGTTTTTT. Translation: CSVGQGSEKLFF.

The rearrangement uses TRBV7-8 and TRBJ2-5; a possible D gene is TRBD2 (7 bases). V was pared by 3 bases and J by 3 bases, with 17 bases between. Looked up from germline, CDR1 is SGHVS and CDR2 is FQNEAQ. The CDR3 has 16 amino acids. CDR3 bases: TGTGCCAGCAGCTTGGGGGGGGCGGGAAAGGAAGAGACCCAGTACTTC. As protein: CASSLGGAGKEETQYF. Drawing the rest from reference TRBV7-8 and TRBJ2-5, the complete variable domain is GAGVSQSPRYKVAKRGQDVALRCDPISGHVSLFWYQQALGQGPEFLTYFQNEAQLDKSGLPSDRFFAERPEGSVSTLKIQRTQQEDSAVYLCASSLGGAGKEETQYFGPGTRLLVL.

V is TRBV27 and J is TRBJ1-1; D gene uncertain. CDR3 length: 13 residues. Germline CDR1 and CDR2: MNHEY and SMNVEV (reference sequence). Trimming cost V 7 bases and J 1 base, with 10 bases left between them. The CDR3 sequence is CASNGDRNTEAFF. The CDR3 coding sequence is TGTGCCAGCAATGGCGACCGGAACACTGAAGCTTTCTTT.

The CDR3 region is CAWSLTGNTEAFF. In DNA form, the CDR3 reads TGTGCCTGGAGCCTGACAGGGAACACTGAAGCTTTCTTT. The V and J genes are TRBV30 and TRBJ1-1; the D gene is possibly TRBD1 (6 bases). This CDR3 has 13 residues. The germline gives CDR1 GTSNPN, CDR2 SVGIG (reference sequence). Trimming left V 3 bases short and J 1 base short, with 9 bases between.

This clone has only one observation. The rearrangement links TRBV3-1 (or the pseudogene TRBV3-2) to TRBJ2-7; possible D gene TRBD2, 5 bases. CDR3 size: 16 residues. Germline CDR1 is LGHDT and CDR2 is YNNKEL (reference sequence). V was shortened by 0 bases and J by 3 bases, with 15 bases between the two germline ends. The CDR3 here is CASSQDPGYPHYEQYF. The CDR3 DNA reads TGTGCCAGCAGCCAAGATCCGGGGTATCCCCACTACGAGCAGTACTTC.

The V call is TRBV5-4, the J call TRBJ1-1; D might be TRBD1 (5 bases). Germline assignment: CDR1 SGHNT and CDR2 YYREEE (reference sequence). The CDR3 consists of 13 residues. Between the trimmed V and J ends, which lost 1 base and 6 bases, there was a span of 10 bases. The CDR3 DNA reads as TGTGCCAGCAGCTTGCAAAGGGGATCTGAAGCTTTCTTT. Its translation is CASSLQRGSEAFF.

The J gene is TRBJ2-7, the V gene TRBV4-1; TRBD1 agrees at 7 bases. The V gene end was trimmed by 1 base and the J gene end by 1 base; junction bases not matched to a gene: 4. In germline, CDR1 is MGHRA, CDR2 YSYEKL. The length of the CDR3 is 15 residues. The CDR3 DNA is TGCGCCAGCAGCCAAGGGACAGGTAGTTCCTACGAGCAGTACTTC. Translating gives CASSQGTGSSYEQYF.

This clone was observed once. Mismatch with germline at one junction end may stem from a read error. The gene calls are TRBV19 and TRBJ1-2, with 9 bases aligning to TRBD1. This CDR3 has 14 amino acids. Germline V CDR1 and CDR2: LNHDA, SQIVND (reference sequence). The CDR3: CASSTGQGHYGHTF. The CDR3 DNA follows: TGTGCCAGTAGTACCGGACAGGGGCACTATGGCCACACCTTC.

DNA of the CDR3: TGTGCCAGCAGCCACACAGGGTTCACTCAGCCCCAGCATTTT. Translation: CASSHTGFTQPQHF. The chain joins TRBV7-9 to TRBJ1-5, with D perhaps TRBD1 (6 bases). Germline loops: CDR1 SEHNR, CDR2 FQNEAQ (reference sequence). This CDR3 has 14 residues. Trimming took off 5 bases at V and 6 bases at J, with 14 bases between the two ends.

This chain joins TRBV19 and TRBJ2-3; possible D gene TRBD1, 5 bases. This CDR3 region has 14 residues. V was cut by 8 bases and J by 3 bases, with 15 bases left in between. From germline, CDR1 is LNHDA and CDR2 SQIVND (reference sequence). CDR3 residues: CASGAGRRTDTQYF. The CDR3, as DNA: TGTGCCAGTGGGGCAGGGCGTCGGACAGATACGCAGTATTTT.

This clone occurred once. This chain connects TRBV6-6 to TRBJ2-1; TRBD1 matches at 12 bases. V shed 5 bases, J shed 7 bases, and the junction held 6 bases outside the gene matches. The CDR3 is made up of 15 amino acids. Germline values: CDR1 MNHNY, CDR2 SVGAGI (reference sequence). DNA for the CDR3: TGTGCCAGCAGTCCGGGACAGGGGGCGCGAAATGAGCAGTTCTTC. Encoded protein: CASSPGQGARNEQFF.

The V and J genes are TRBV7-2 and TRBJ1-6, with 8 bases that match TRBD1. CDR1 SGHTA and CDR2 FQGNSA come from the germline V gene. V shed 5 bases and J 4 bases; nucleotides not matched to a gene: 13. CDR3 length: 18 amino acids. This CDR3 reads CASSQRTGLHLYNSPLHF. The CDR3 region has the DNA TGTGCCAGCAGCCAACGGACAGGGCTCCACCTTTATAATTCACCCCTCCACTTT.

This clone was seen only once. The CDR3 sequence is CASSSGLGGNEQFF. The CDR3 nucleotides are TGTGCCAGCAGCTCAGGCCTGGGTGGAAATGAGCAGTTCTTC. V usage is TRBV11-3 and J usage is TRBJ2-1; D call uncertain. Trimming pared 4 bases from V and 7 bases from J, leaving 14 bases between. Germline-derived CDR1 and CDR2 are SGHNT and YENEEA. This CDR3 region has 14 residues.

This chain links TRBV19 with TRBJ1-5; D is unclear. The CDR3 totals 13 residues. Germline loops: CDR1 LNHDA, CDR2 SQIVND (reference sequence). V was pared by 3 bases and J by 5 bases, with 8 bases between. CDR3 sequence reads: CASSIDVDQPQHF. The DNA of the CDR3 is TGTGCCAGTAGTATTGACGTGGATCAGCCCCAGCATTTT.

DNA for the CDR3: TGTGCCAGCAGTTACGCTAGCGTCCTCAGCACAGATACGCAGTATTTT. Its translation: CASSYASVLSTDTQYF. This chain links TRBV2 with TRBJ2-3; TRBD2 might be the D (6 bases). Trimming removed 5 bases from V and 0 bases from J, with 15 bases in between. This CDR3 spans 16 amino acids. The germline V gene encodes CDR1 SNHLY and CDR2 FYNNEI. Full variable domain (outside the CDR3, taken from reference TRBV2 and TRBJ2-3): EPEVTQTPSHQVTQMGQEVILRCVPISNHLYFYWYRQILGQKVEFLVSFYNNEISEKSEIFDDQFSVERPDGSNFTLKIRSTKLEDSAMYFCASSYASVLSTDTQYFGPGTRLTVL.

This chain uses TRBV6-1 with TRBJ1-2; no reliable D call. This CDR3 region has 13 residues. In germline, CDR1 is MNHNS, CDR2 SASEGT. V dropped 2 bases and J dropped 6 bases, with 10 bases sitting between them. The CDR3 is CASSETRINGYTF. The CDR3 coding sequence is TGTGCCAGCAGTGAAACGAGGATAAATGGCTACACCTTC.

The chain is built from TRBV9 and TRBJ2-7; no clear D gene. Between the trimmed V and J ends, which lost 7 bases and 2 bases, there was a span of 16 bases. CDR1 is SGDLS and CDR2 is YYNGEE in the germline V gene. The CDR3 runs to 14 residues. CDR3 nucleotide sequence: TGTGCCAGCTCCCCAGCTCTGTTTCCCTACGAGCAGTACTTC. It yields the protein CASSPALFPYEQYF.

The chain employs TRBV12-5 and TRBJ2-1; TRBD1 agrees at 9 bases. The CDR3 has 16 amino acids. Trimming removed 6 bases from V and 4 bases from J; junction bases left unmatched: 10. Germline-derived CDR1 and CDR2 are LGHNT and FRNRAP. CDR3 in DNA: TGTGCTAGTGGCCCAACAGGGGGGACAGGGTACAATGAGCAGTTCTTC. It is translated as CASGPTGGTGYNEQFF.

This chain joins TRBV4-2 and TRBJ2-2; D is uncertain. The CDR3 length is 15 residues. V lost 1 base to trimming and J lost 0 bases, with 6 bases between them. CDR1 and CDR2 (germline): LGHNA, YNFKEQ. The CDR3 loop is CASSQVWSNTGELFF. Here the CDR3 DNA reads TGTGCCAGCAGCCAAGTCTGGTCGAACACCGGGGAGCTGTTTTTT.

The chain carries TRBV28 and TRBJ1-5; D possibly corresponds to TRBD1 (6 bases). Germline V gene data show CDR1 as MDHEN and CDR2 as SYDVKM. Deletions cut 3 bases from V and 4 bases from J, with 13 bases between. CDR3 length equals 15 residues. In nucleotides, the CDR3 is TGTGCCAGCAGTTTTACAGGGACCGGGAATCAGCCCCAGCATTTT. Its protein product is CASSFTGTGNQPQHF. The full variable domain, rest sourced from reference TRBV28 and TRBJ1-5, is DVKVTQSSRYLVKRTGEKVFLECVQDMDHENMFWYRQDPGLGLRLIYFSYDVKMKEKGDIPEGYSVSREKKERFSLILESASTNQTSMYLCASSFTGTGNQPQHFGDGTRLSIL.

The J gene is TRBJ1-5, the V gene TRBV3-1 (or the pseudogene TRBV3-2), with 7 bases aligning to TRBD1. The CDR3 covers 16 residues. The germline CDR1 and CDR2 sequences are LGHDT and YNNKEL (reference sequence). V was pared by 1 base and J by 0 bases, with 3 bases of the junction left unmatched. CDR3 in amino acids: CASSQGQGHSNQPQHF. The CDR3 bases are TGTGCCAGCAGCCAAGGACAGGGCCATAGCAATCAGCCCCAGCATTTT.